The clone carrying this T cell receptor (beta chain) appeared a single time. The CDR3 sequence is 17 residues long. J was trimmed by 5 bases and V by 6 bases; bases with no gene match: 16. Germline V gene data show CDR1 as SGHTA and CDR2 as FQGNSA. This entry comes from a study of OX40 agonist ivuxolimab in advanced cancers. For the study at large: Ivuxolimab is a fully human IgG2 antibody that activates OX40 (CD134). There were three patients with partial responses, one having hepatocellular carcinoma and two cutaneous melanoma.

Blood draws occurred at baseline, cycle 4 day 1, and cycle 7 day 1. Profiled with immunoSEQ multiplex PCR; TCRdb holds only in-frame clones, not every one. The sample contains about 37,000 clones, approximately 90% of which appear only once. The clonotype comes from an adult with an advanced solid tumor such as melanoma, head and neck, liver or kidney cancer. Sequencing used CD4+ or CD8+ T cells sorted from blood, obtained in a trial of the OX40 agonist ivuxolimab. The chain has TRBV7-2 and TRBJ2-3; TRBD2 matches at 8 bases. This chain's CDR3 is CASSEAGGSGAGDTQYF. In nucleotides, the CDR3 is TGTGCCAGCAGTGAAGCTGGTGGTAGCGGGGCAGGAGATACGCAGTATTTT.